Listed below are T cell receptor beta chains from one sample, sequenced in a study of CD8+CD57+ T cells in acquired aplastic anemia. MiXCR was run by TCRdb on the reads, yielding one entry per CDR3 protein. The sample holds about 160,000 distinct CDR3 sequences; 71% are singletons and the top ten take 35% to 50%. Sequencing input: sorted CD4+, CD8+, or CD8+CD57+ T cells (not recorded which) from PBMCs. The source is a human donor with aplastic anemia. Both conserved end residues are part of each CDR3. A D gene is named only where the DNA matches it firmly. The size entry is marked missing in some rows and otherwise reads once, few, many or a size class.

d_gene,abundance,j_gene,v_gene,CDR3aa,CDR3nt
TRBD1,.,TRBJ2-5,TRBV14,CASSQDWHSGTGWETQYF,TGTGCCAGCAGCCAAGATTGGCATTCCGGGACAGGATGGGAGACCCAGTACTTC
.,few,TRBJ1-3,TRBV7-2,CASSPNSGVTIYF,TGTGCCAGCAGCCCCAACAGCGGCGTCACCATATATTTT
.,.,TRBJ2-2,TRBV7-2,CASSKAWGETGELFF,TGTGCCAGCAGCAAAGCGTGGGGGGAGACCGGGGAGCTGTTTTTT
TRBD2,.,TRBJ2-5,TRBV20-1,CSAWTSGETQYF,TGCAGTGCCTGGACTAGCGGGGAGACCCAGTACTTC
.,.,TRBJ2-1,TRBV7-9,CASRTTPGPSYNEQFF,TGTGCCAGCAGGACGACCCCAGGGCCCTCCTACAATGAGCAGTTCTTC
.,.,TRBJ2-6,TRBV20-1,CSAPAVSGANVLTF,TGCAGTGCCCCTGCCGTCTCTGGGGCCAACGTCCTGACTTTC
.,.,TRBJ2-7,TRBV20-1,CSARYEQYF,TGCAGTGCACGCTACGAGCAGTACTTC
.,few,TRBJ2-6,TRBV20-1,CSAARGSGANVLTF,TGCAGTGCCGCTCGAGGCTCTGGGGCCAACGTCCTGACTTTC
.,few,TRBJ1-4,TRBV6-5,CASSRGWDNEKLFF,TGTGCCAGCAGTCGAGGGTGGGATAATGAAAAACTGTTTTTT
.,few,TRBJ1-5,TRBV20-1,CSATGGGQPQHF,TGCAGTGCTACAGGAGGGGGTCAGCCCCAGCATTTT
.,few,TRBJ2-7,TRBV2,CASSVYEQYF,TGTGCCAGCAGCGTCTACGAGCAGTACTTC
.,.,TRBJ2-7,TRBV20-1,CSARRALEGEQYF,TGCAGTGCTAGAAGGGCTCTGGAGGGCGAGCAGTACTTC
.,.,TRBJ1-2,TRBV7-9,CASSLADARAF,TGTGCCAGCAGCTTAGCTGATGCGAGGGCCTTC
.,.,TRBJ1-1,TRBV7-3,CASSLASRGYTEAFF,TGTGCCAGCAGCTTAGCTTCCCGAGGTTACACTGAAGCTTTCTTT
.,.,TRBJ1-1,TRBV25-1,CASSEGAGMNTEAFF,TGTGCCAGCAGTGAAGGGGCAGGCATGAACACTGAAGCTTTCTTT
TRBD2,.,TRBJ2-1,TRBV5-1,CASSLAGGAYNEQFF,TGCGCCAGCAGCTTAGCGGGAGGGGCCTACAATGAGCAGTTCTTC
.,once,TRBJ2-2,TRBV24-1,CATSPGKNTGELFF,TGTGCCACCAGCCCCGGGAAGAACACCGGGGAGCTGTTTTTT
TRBD1,.,TRBJ1-1,TRBV4-1,CASSQARDRATEAFF,TGCGCCAGCAGCCAAGCCCGGGACAGGGCTACTGAAGCTTTCTTT
TRBD2,.,TRBJ2-1,TRBV3-1,CASSHPSGDSNEQFF,TGTGCCAGCAGCCATCCTAGCGGGGACTCCAATGAGCAGTTCTTC
.,.,TRBJ2-2,TRBV9,CASSDVGTGELFF,TGTGCCAGCAGCGACGTAGGCACCGGGGAGCTGTTTTTT
.,.,TRBJ2-1,TRBV7-6,CASSLQQGVNEQFF,TGTGCCAGCAGCCTACAACAGGGTGTCAATGAGCAGTTCTTC
.,few,TRBJ2-7,TRBV19,CASSSRQELTDEQYF,TGTGCCAGTAGTTCCCGACAGGAGCTTACGGACGAGCAGTACTTC
TRBD2,.,TRBJ2-1,TRBV5-1,CASSQAIVTSGLNEQFF,TGCGCCAGCAGCCAGGCTATAGTGACTAGCGGTCTCAATGAGCAGTTCTTC
TRBD2,.,TRBJ2-7,TRBV7-9,CASSPGGGGLYEQYF,TGTGCCAGCAGCCCGGGCGGCGGGGGGCTCTACGAGCAGTACTTC
TRBD2,.,TRBJ2-1,TRBV14,CASSIAGGGNEQFF,TGTGCCAGCAGTATAGCGGGAGGAGGCAATGAGCAGTTCTTC
.,.,TRBJ2-7,TRBV20-1,CSVIVNDYEQYF,TGCAGTGTGATCGTTAACGACTACGAGCAGTACTTC
.,.,TRBJ1-1,TRBV6-1,CASSGKEGITEAFF,TGTGCCAGCAGCGGCAAGGAGGGAATCACTGAAGCTTTCTTT
TRBD2,.,TRBJ2-1,TRBV2,CASSVRLAGVGNEQFF,TGTGCCAGCAGTGTACGACTAGCGGGAGTGGGGAATGAGCAGTTCTTC
TRBD2,.,TRBJ2-3,TRBV2,CASKRLAGVPDTQYF,TGTGCCAGCAAGCGACTAGCGGGAGTTCCCGATACGCAGTATTTT
.,few,TRBJ1-4,TRBV7-6,CASSLAGGEKLFF,TGTGCCAGCAGCTTAGCGGGTGGTGAAAAACTGTTTTTT
.,.,TRBJ1-1,TRBV6-5,CASSLQDLRTEAFF,TGTGCCAGCAGTCTACAGGATTTGAGGACTGAAGCTTTCTTT
.,.,TRBJ1-1,TRBV9,CASSVESTEAFF,TGTGCCAGCAGCGTAGAATCGACTGAAGCTTTCTTT
.,.,TRBJ2-7,TRBV6-4,CATSRAGINEQYF,TGTGCCACCAGCAGGGCAGGGATTAACGAGCAGTACTTC